Reported below is one T cell receptor (beta chain). CDR1 and CDR2 (germline): KGHSH, LQKENI. V shed 1 base and J shed 7 bases, with 7 bases lying between them. The CDR3 sequence is 13 residues long. Each CDR3 protein gets one entry after TCRdb re-called the RT-PCR reads with MiXCR. The data hold around 520,000 distinct CDR3 sequences, with roughly 10% observed a single time. The data were taken from a study of response to subunit inactivated influenza vaccine. The gene calls are TRBV18 and TRBJ1-4; D is unclear. The clonotype comes from a man in his fifties or sixties who received an inactivated influenza vaccine. The sample consisted of PBMCs from blood, taken on the day of vaccination. CDR3 sequence (DNA): TGTGCCAGCTCACCACGCAGGACTGAAAAACTGTTTTTT. It yields the protein CASSPRRTEKLFF.